The 11 T cell receptor beta chains given below trace back to one sample, sequenced in a study of blood T cell repertoires in COVID-19. Profiled with immunoSEQ multiplex PCR; TCRdb holds only in-frame clones, not every one. The sample lists under 400,000 clones, 89% occurring once. Sequencing was done on a sample of peripheral blood. Source of these receptors: a woman aged 60-75 years with COVID-19, enrolled during active disease.

The chain uses TRBV19 and TRBJ2-3, with 12 bases lining up with TRBD2. The V segment lost 5 bases and the J segment 5 bases; nucleotides outside the gene matches: 11. The CDR3 has 17 residues. From germline, CDR1 is LNHDA and CDR2 SQIVND (reference sequence). CDR3 nucleotides: TGTGCCAGTAGTGCTCCGCGACTAGCGGGGGAGAGAGATACGCAGTATTTT. Protein product: CASSAPRLAGERDTQYF.

The rearrangement links TRBV18 to TRBJ1-4; D not resolved. V was cut by 3 bases and J by 0 bases, with 5 bases left in between. The CDR3 is 14 amino acids. CDR1 KGHSH and CDR2 LQKENI come from the germline V gene. Here the CDR3 reads CASSPVATNEKLFF. The CDR3 DNA reads TGTGCCAGCTCACCCGTTGCAACTAATGAAAAACTGTTTTTT.

This clone came up once. The rearrangement links TRBV19 to TRBJ1-2; 7 nucleotides agree with TRBD1. Germline V gene data show CDR1 as LNHDA and CDR2 as SQIVND (reference sequence). Germline trimming cut 4 bases from V and 4 bases from J; bases unmatched to any gene: 15. The CDR3 covers 17 residues. The CDR3: CASSTPTTGTLGYGYTF. The CDR3 coding sequence is TGTGCCAGTAGTACCCCTACGACAGGGACGCTGGGCTATGGCTACACCTTC.

V and J are TRBV7-9 and TRBJ1-2; possibly TRBD1 for D (5 bases). This CDR3 spans 13 amino acids. Germline CDR1 is SEHNR and CDR2 is FQNEAQ (reference sequence). V lost 4 bases and J 4 bases, leaving 10 bases between the germline ends. The CDR3 DNA reads as TGTGCCAGCAGCTCCCGGGGGATCTATGGCTACACCTTC. Translation gives CASSSRGIYGYTF. Looking up the rest from reference TRBV7-9 and TRBJ1-2 gives the full variable domain: DTGVSQNPRHKITKRGQNVTFRCDPISEHNRLYWYRQTLGQGPEFLTYFQNEAQLEKSRLLSDRFSAERPKGSFSTLEIQRTEQGDSAMYLCASSSRGIYGYTFGSGTRLTVV.

The chain is built from TRBV6-5 and TRBJ2-7; TRBD1 might be the D (6 bases). V was pared by 0 bases and J by 0 bases, with 9 bases between. CDR3 length: 15 amino acids. Germline V gene data show CDR1 as MNHEY and CDR2 as SVGAGI. The CDR3, as DNA: TGTGCCAGCAGTTACTCACCAGGGGTCTCCTACGAGCAGTACTTC. Translation gives CASSYSPGVSYEQYF.

The V gene is TRBV2, the J gene TRBJ1-2; TRBD1 matches at 7 bases. Germline V CDR1 and CDR2: SNHLY, FYNNEI. The CDR3 totals 13 residues. V trimming: 2 bases; J trimming: 14 bases; junction bases outside the gene matches: 11. In DNA, the CDR3 is TGTGCCAGCAGTGAACTCCCTGACAGGGAAAGGACCTTC. This codes for CASSELPDRERTF.

The rearrangement joins TRBV4-2 to TRBJ2-7; D is ambiguous. This CDR3 contains 16 residues. The ends were cut back, 0 bases at V and 0 bases at J, with 12 bases in the middle. The germline CDR1 and CDR2 sequences are LGHNA and YNFKEQ. The CDR3 sequence: CASSQDPAASSYEQYF. The CDR3 nucleotides read TGTGCCAGCAGCCAAGATCCCGCGGCGAGCTCCTACGAGCAGTACTTC.

The genes are TRBV7-9 and TRBJ1-1; 7 bases are shared with TRBD1. The CDR3 contains 13 residues. With 10 bases clipped from V and 3 bases from J, the junction kept 8 bases outside the gene matches. Germline V gives CDR1 SEHNR, CDR2 FQNEAQ (reference sequence). The CDR3 DNA sequence: TGTGCCACAGGCGACAGGGCGGACACTGAAGCTTTCTTT. It encodes CATGDRADTEAFF. Full variable domain (outside the CDR3, taken from reference TRBV7-9 and TRBJ1-1): DTGVSQNPRHKITKRGQNVTFRCDPISEHNRLYWYRQTLGQGPEFLTYFQNEAQLEKSRLLSDRFSAERPKGSFSTLEIQRTEQGDSAMYLCATGDRADTEAFFGQGTRLTVV.

This clone was counted a few times. This CDR3 reads CASSWTSGGSYNEQFF. CDR3 coding DNA: TGTGCCAGCAGTTGGACTAGCGGGGGATCCTACAATGAGCAGTTCTTC. V gene TRBV6-5 combines with J gene TRBJ2-1; 13 nucleotides match TRBD2. V was pared by 4 bases and J by 1 base, with 1 base of the junction left unmatched. The CDR3 runs to 16 residues. Germline CDR1 and CDR2: MNHEY and SVGAGI.

This clone turned up a few times. J is TRBJ1-4 and V is TRBV4-2, with TRBD1 matching 9 bases. There are 15 residues in the CDR3. The ends lost 1 base at V and 8 bases at J; junction bases unmatched: 5. Germline V CDR1 and CDR2: LGHNA, YNFKEQ. In nucleotides, the CDR3 is TGTGCCAGCAGCCAAGGGGACAGGGTCGACGAAAAACTGTTTTTT. Its translation: CASSQGDRVDEKLFF.

The rearrangement links TRBV3-1 (or the pseudogene TRBV3-2) to TRBJ2-3; tentative D call: TRBD1 (6 bases). The CDR3 sequence is 13 residues long. The germline CDR1 and CDR2 sequences are LGHDT and YNNKEL (reference sequence). V dropped 7 bases and J dropped 3 bases, with 11 bases sitting between them. CDR3 sequence (DNA): TGTGCCAGCACCAAACAGGGAACAGATACGCAGTATTTT. It encodes CASTKQGTDTQYF.